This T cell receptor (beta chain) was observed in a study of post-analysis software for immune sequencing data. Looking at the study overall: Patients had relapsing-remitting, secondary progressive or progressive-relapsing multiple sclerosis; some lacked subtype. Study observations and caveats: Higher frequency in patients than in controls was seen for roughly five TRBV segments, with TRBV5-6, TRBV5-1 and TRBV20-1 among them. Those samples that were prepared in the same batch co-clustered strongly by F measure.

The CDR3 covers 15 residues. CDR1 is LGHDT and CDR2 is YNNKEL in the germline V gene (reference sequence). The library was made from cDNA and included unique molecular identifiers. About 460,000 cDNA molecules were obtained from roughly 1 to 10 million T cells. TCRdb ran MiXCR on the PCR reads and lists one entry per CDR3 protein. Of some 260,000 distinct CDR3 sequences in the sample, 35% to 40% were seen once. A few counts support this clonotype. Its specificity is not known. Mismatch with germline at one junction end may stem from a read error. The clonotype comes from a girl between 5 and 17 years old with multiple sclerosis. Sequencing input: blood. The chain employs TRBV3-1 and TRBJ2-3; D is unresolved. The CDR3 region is CAGSQDLPSADTQYF. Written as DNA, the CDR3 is TGTGCCGGCAGCCAAGATCTCCCATCTGCAGATACGCAGTATTTT.